A single sample is the source of the 28 T cell receptor beta chains below, sequenced in a study of cytomegalovirus exposure and HLA in healthy donors. Here immunoSEQ multiplex PCR was the method, and the copy in TCRdb shows in-frame clones only, minus some. The repertoire holds fewer than 250,000 clones, with around 90% as singletons. Input material: PBMCs. These receptors originate from a woman aged 18 to 35 in good health and CMV-seropositive.

The chain recombines TRBV2 with TRBJ2-7, with 9 bases lining up with TRBD1. The V and J ends lost 4 bases and 4 bases, in that order; junction bases with no gene match: 2. In germline, CDR1 is SNHLY, CDR2 FYNNEI. CDR3 length: 13 amino acids. The CDR3 loop is CASSGGTGYEQYF. CDR3 coding DNA: TGTGCCAGCAGTGGGGGGACAGGGTACGAGCAGTACTTC.

V gene TRBV29-1 combines with J gene TRBJ1-1, with 10 bases matching TRBD1. The ends lost 7 bases at V and 6 bases at J; junction bases unmatched: 8. This CDR3 is built from 13 residues. The germline CDR1 and CDR2 sequences are SQVTM and ANQGSEA. The CDR3 DNA follows: TGCAGCGCCCGACAGGGGGCGCGGGCTGAAGCTTTCTTT. It is translated as CSARQGARAEAFF.

The CDR3 reads CASSLIGQGGFGYEQYF. As DNA, the CDR3 is TGTGCCAGCAGTTTGATCGGACAGGGGGGATTCGGCTACGAGCAGTACTTC. The chain uses TRBV27 and TRBJ2-7; 10 nucleotides agree with TRBD1. The CDR3 is made up of 17 amino acids. Germline trimming cut 3 bases from V and 3 bases from J; bases unmatched to any gene: 11. CDR1 and CDR2 (germline): MNHEY, SMNVEV (reference sequence).

J is TRBJ2-5 and V is TRBV10-3; TRBD2 aligns across 9 bases. The CDR3 spans 15 residues. V was clipped by 2 bases and J by 5 bases; unmatched bases: 6. Germline CDR1 reads ENHRY; CDR2 reads SYGVKD. The CDR3 reads CAISEASGIRETQYF. The CDR3 DNA is TGTGCCATCAGTGAGGCTAGCGGGATTCGGGAGACCCAGTACTTC.

V gene TRBV4-1 combines with J gene TRBJ2-7, with 9 bases identical to TRBD1. Trimming removed 0 bases from V and 2 bases from J; junction bases left unmatched: 2. This CDR3 is built from 15 residues. Per the germline V gene, CDR1 is MGHRA and CDR2 is YSYEKL. CDR3 sequence: CASSQEGQGPYEQYF. In DNA, the CDR3 is TGCGCCAGCAGCCAAGAGGGACAGGGCCCCTACGAGCAGTACTTC.

This clone occurred once. The chain employs TRBV27 and TRBJ2-1; 7 bases map to TRBD2. In germline, CDR1 is MNHEY, CDR2 SMNVEV (reference sequence). The CDR3 totals 16 residues. Trimming took 2 bases from V and 10 from J; bases not matched to a gene: 14. The CDR3 DNA is TGTGCCAGCAGTTTAACGTCGGCGGGAGCCCTCGGCGAGCAGTTCTTC. Translated: CASSLTSAGALGEQFF.

The chain combines TRBV7-6 with TRBJ1-3; D remains unclear. The germline gives CDR1 SGHVS, CDR2 FNYEAQ. V was shortened by 5 bases and J by 4 bases, with 18 bases between the two germline ends. CDR3 size: 16 residues. The CDR3: CASSPRPKRLGNTIYF. For the CDR3, the DNA is TGTGCCAGCAGCCCGAGGCCAAAGCGGCTGGGAAACACCATATATTTT.

The chain recombines TRBV5-6 with TRBJ2-7; possible D gene TRBD1, 5 bases. The V end was cut by 3 bases, the J end by 3 bases, with 16 bases between. The CDR3 has 15 residues. Per germline, CDR1 SGHDT and CDR2 YYEEEE. The DNA for the CDR3 is TGTGCCAGCAGCTCCAACCTGGACACAAACTACGAGCAGTACTTC. This sequence encodes CASSSNLDTNYEQYF.

V gene TRBV5-1 combines with J gene TRBJ2-7; D not resolved. Trimming took off 4 bases at V and 5 bases at J, with 16 bases between the two ends. The CDR3 length is 14 residues. Germline values: CDR1 SGHRS, CDR2 YFSETQ. CDR3 residues: CASSLRPPTDEQYF. In nucleotides, the CDR3 is TGCGCCAGCAGCCTCCGCCCGCCCACTGACGAGCAGTACTTC.

V is TRBV5-4 and J is TRBJ2-3; 7 nucleotides align to TRBD2. Germline trimming cut 4 bases from V and 7 bases from J; bases unmatched to any gene: 15. CDR1 is SGHNT and CDR2 is YYREEE in the germline V gene (reference sequence). The CDR3 is 16 amino acids. DNA for the CDR3: TGTGCCAGCAGCAGGACGGGACTACCCGTCATGAATACGCAGTATTTT. Translation gives CASSRTGLPVMNTQYF.

The V call is TRBV6-5, the J call TRBJ1-2; 8 nucleotides agree with TRBD1. Germline V gene data show CDR1 as MNHEY and CDR2 as SVGAGI. The CDR3 is 13 residues long. Trimming cost V 6 bases and J 6 bases; bases outside gene matches: 6. CDR3: CASRGGQADGYTF. In DNA form, the CDR3 reads TGTGCCAGCAGGGGGGGACAGGCGGATGGCTACACCTTC.

The rearrangement joins TRBV27 to TRBJ2-2; TRBD2 matches at 13 bases. The V segment lost 3 bases and the J segment 6 bases; nucleotides outside the gene matches: 4. Per germline, CDR1 MNHEY and CDR2 SMNVEV (reference sequence). This CDR3 spans 16 amino acids. DNA of the CDR3: TGTGCCAGCAGTTTCGGACTAGCGGGAGATTCCGGGGAGCTGTTTTTT. It specifies CASSFGLAGDSGELFF.

CDR3 DNA: TGTGCCAGCCGATACCTTGGACAGGCCAATGAGCAGTTCTTC. It encodes CASRYLGQANEQFF. The chain joins TRBV27 to TRBJ2-1; TRBD1 aligns across 7 bases. Trimming at V came to 8 bases and at J to 6 bases, leaving 10 bases not matched to a gene. Germline CDR1 MNHEY, CDR2 SMNVEV (reference sequence). This CDR3 is built from 14 residues.

The rearrangement joins TRBV7-6 to TRBJ2-7, with 11 nucleotides matching TRBD2. Trimming cost V 5 bases and J 2 bases; bases outside gene matches: 5. CDR3 length: 15 amino acids. The germline V gene has CDR1 SGHVS and CDR2 FNYEAQ. The CDR3 loop is CASSHGTSGAYEQYF. In nucleotides, the CDR3 is TGTGCCAGCAGCCACGGGACTAGCGGAGCCTACGAGCAGTACTTC.

V is TRBV29-1 and J is TRBJ2-3; 9 bases fit TRBD2. J gave up 0 bases and V 5 bases, and 24 bases lay outside the gene matches. Germline V gives CDR1 SQVTM, CDR2 ANQGSEA. This CDR3 region has 21 residues. Written as DNA, the CDR3 is TGCAGCGTTCAAATCGGACCCCGCGGGGGGGAGGGCCTCACTAGCACAGATACGCAGTATTTT. As protein: CSVQIGPRGGEGLTSTDTQYF.

The chain has TRBV27 and TRBJ2-1, with 12 positions matching TRBD2. CDR1 and CDR2 (germline): MNHEY, SMNVEV (reference sequence). With V trimmed by 1 base and J by 6 bases, 4 bases remained unmatched. CDR3 length: 16 amino acids. The chain's CDR3 is CASSLFGLAGSNEQFF. The CDR3 nucleotides read TGTGCCAGCAGTTTATTCGGACTAGCGGGGTCCAATGAGCAGTTCTTC.

A remark on this clone: Germline is not matched at one junction end, which may reflect a read error. The CDR3 bases are TGTGCTAGCAGCGCGCGAGGCCATACCTACGAGCAGTACTTC. Its protein is CASSARGHTYEQYF. The gene calls are TRBV7-7 and TRBJ2-7; D call uncertain. The CDR3 has 14 amino acids. Germline lookup yields CDR1 SSHAT and CDR2 FNYEAQ (reference sequence).

The CDR3 sequence is CASSGTSDYEQYF. The CDR3 region has the DNA TGTGCCAGTTCCGGGACTAGCGATTACGAGCAGTACTTC. The V and J genes are TRBV19 and TRBJ2-7; TRBD2 matches at 10 bases. The CDR3 contains 13 residues. The V and J ends lost 8 bases and 4 bases, in that order; junction bases with no gene match: 5. Germline V CDR1 and CDR2: LNHDA, SQIVND (reference sequence). Variable domain in full (rest from reference TRBV19 and TRBJ2-7): DGGITQSPKYLFRKEGQNVTLSCEQNLNHDAMYWYRQDPGQGLRLIYYSQIVNDFQKGDIAEGYSVSREKKESFPLTVTSAQKNPTAFYLCASSGTSDYEQYFGPGTRLTVT.

This chain links TRBV30 with TRBJ2-3, with TRBD2 as a possible D gene (5 bases). The CDR3 spans 15 residues. V lost 0 bases and J 2 bases, leaving 12 bases between the germline ends. CDR1 and CDR2 from the germline V gene are GTSNPN and SVGIG (reference sequence). CDR3 residues: CAWSVHGDSTDTQYF. DNA of the CDR3: TGTGCCTGGAGTGTACACGGGGATTCCACAGATACGCAGTATTTT.

This chain links TRBV27 with TRBJ2-1, with 14 bases lining up with TRBD2. V shed 6 bases, J shed 2 bases, and the junction held 3 bases outside the gene matches. The CDR3 length is 16 residues. Germline V lookup: CDR1 MNHEY, CDR2 SMNVEV (reference sequence). This CDR3 reads CASRTSGRGTYNEQFF. CDR3 sequence (DNA): TGTGCCAGCAGGACTAGCGGGAGGGGGACCTACAATGAGCAGTTCTTC.

The chain uses TRBV6-5 and TRBJ2-1, with D possibly matching TRBD2 (6 bases). This CDR3 comprises 16 residues. The ends were cut back, 0 bases at V and 6 bases at J, with 15 bases in the middle. CDR1 is MNHEY, CDR2 SVGAGI, per germline. In DNA form, the CDR3 reads TGTGCCAGCAGTTACTCGGGGGGAGGTTTTACCAATGAGCAGTTCTTC. This sequence encodes CASSYSGGGFTNEQFF.

V usage is TRBV28 and J usage is TRBJ1-2, with a weak D call TRBD1 (5 bases). Germline CDR1 and CDR2: MDHEN and SYDVKM. V was clipped by 6 bases and J by 0 bases, with 20 bases between them. The CDR3 is 17 residues long. DNA of the CDR3: TGTGCCAGCAGACCTTTGGGGCGCGTTCAGGCTAACTATGGCTACACCTTC. Residues: CASRPLGRVQANYGYTF.

This clone occurred a few times. This chain links TRBV6-5 with TRBJ1-5; TRBD1 is a possible D gene (5 bases). This CDR3 is built from 15 residues. Deletions cut 5 bases from V and 5 bases from J, with 16 bases between. Germline assignment: CDR1 MNHEY and CDR2 SVGAGI. The CDR3 DNA is TGTGCCAGCAGTCAAAGCTCAGGGTCTCATCAGCCCCAGCATTTT. It is translated as CASSQSSGSHQPQHF.

This chain joins TRBV9 and TRBJ2-3; 9 bases align to TRBD2. This CDR3 has 16 amino acids. V was clipped by 3 bases and J by 2 bases; unmatched bases: 7. Germline V gene lookup returns CDR1 SGDLS and CDR2 YYNGEE. The DNA for the CDR3 is TGTGCCAGCAGCGCAGAGACTAGCGGATTCACAGATACGCAGTATTTT. Encoded protein: CASSAETSGFTDTQYF. Variable domain in full (rest from reference TRBV9 and TRBJ2-3): DSGVTQTPKHLITATGQRVTLRCSPRSGDLSVYWYQQSLDQGLQFLIQYYNGEERAKGNILERFSAQQFPDLHSELNLSSLELGDSALYFCASSAETSGFTDTQYFGPGTRLTVL.

The genes are TRBV4-1 and TRBJ1-3; TRBD1 aligns across 8 bases. J lost 0 bases, V lost 4 bases, and 2 bases had no gene match. Germline CDR1 reads MGHRA; CDR2 reads YSYEKL. This CDR3 contains 15 residues. CDR3 in amino acids: CASSRDRYSGNTIYF. Written as DNA, the CDR3 is TGCGCCAGCAGCCGGGACAGGTACTCTGGAAACACCATATATTTT.

The chain recombines TRBV5-6 with TRBJ2-7, with D maybe TRBD1 (6 bases). Trimming shortened V by 4 bases and J by 1 base, and 12 bases separated the two germline ends. The CDR3 covers 14 residues. Germline V lookup: CDR1 SGHDT, CDR2 YYEEEE. CDR3 in amino acids: CASSPAGTSYEQYF. For the CDR3, the DNA is TGTGCCAGCAGCCCGGCCGGGACATCCTACGAGCAGTACTTC.

The chain uses TRBV19 and TRBJ2-7; TRBD2 aligns across 7 bases. Germline V lookup: CDR1 LNHDA, CDR2 SQIVND (reference sequence). The CDR3 is made up of 14 amino acids. V lost 3 bases to trimming and J lost 6 bases; unmatched junction nucleotides: 8. CDR3 amino acids: CASSMVGGPLEQYF. The CDR3 DNA reads as TGTGCCAGTAGTATGGTGGGAGGGCCCCTCGAGCAGTACTTC.

The chain couples TRBV11-2 to TRBJ2-1, with 13 bases matching TRBD2. This CDR3 has 16 amino acids. Germline CDR1 and CDR2: SGHAT and FQNNGV. V dropped 5 bases and J dropped 13; count of bases not matched to a gene: 14. CDR3: CASSMRLAGGKFRQFF. CDR3 in DNA: TGTGCCAGCAGCATGAGACTAGCGGGAGGAAAATTTCGTCAGTTCTTC.